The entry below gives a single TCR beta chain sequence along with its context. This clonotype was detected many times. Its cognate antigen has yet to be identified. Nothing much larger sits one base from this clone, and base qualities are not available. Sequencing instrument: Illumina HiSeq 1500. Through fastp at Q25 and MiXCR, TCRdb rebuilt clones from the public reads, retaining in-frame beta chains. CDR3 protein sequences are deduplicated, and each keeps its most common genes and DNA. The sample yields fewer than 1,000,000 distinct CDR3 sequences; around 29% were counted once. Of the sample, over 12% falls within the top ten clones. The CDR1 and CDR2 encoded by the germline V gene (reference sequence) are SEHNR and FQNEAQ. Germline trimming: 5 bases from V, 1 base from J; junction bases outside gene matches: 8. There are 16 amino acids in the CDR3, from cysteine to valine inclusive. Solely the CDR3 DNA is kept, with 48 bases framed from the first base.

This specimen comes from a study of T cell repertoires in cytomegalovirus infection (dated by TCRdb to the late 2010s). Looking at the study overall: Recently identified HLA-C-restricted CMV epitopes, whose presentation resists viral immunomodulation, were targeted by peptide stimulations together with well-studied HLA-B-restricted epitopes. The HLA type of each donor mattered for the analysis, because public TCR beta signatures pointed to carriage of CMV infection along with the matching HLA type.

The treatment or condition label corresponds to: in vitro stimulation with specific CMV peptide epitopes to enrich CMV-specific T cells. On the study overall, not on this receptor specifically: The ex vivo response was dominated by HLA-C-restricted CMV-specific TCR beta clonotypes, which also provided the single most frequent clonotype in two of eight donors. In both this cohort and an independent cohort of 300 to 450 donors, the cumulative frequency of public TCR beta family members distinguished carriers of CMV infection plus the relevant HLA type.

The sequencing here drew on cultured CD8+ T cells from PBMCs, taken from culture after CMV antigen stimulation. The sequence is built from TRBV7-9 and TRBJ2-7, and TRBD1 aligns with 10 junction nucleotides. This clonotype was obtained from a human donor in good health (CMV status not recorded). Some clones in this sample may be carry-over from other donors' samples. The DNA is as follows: TGTGCCAGCAGCCCCCCGGGACAGGGGAAATCCTACGAGCAGTACGTC. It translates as CASSPPGQGKSYEQYV.